These T cell receptor beta chains were read from a single sample in a study of shared clonotypes between healthy human individuals. The data were produced by immunoSEQ multiplex PCR, yet TCRdb's version contains in-frame clones alone and is incomplete. The repertoire holds about 1 million clones, with about 76% as singletons. The sample taken for sequencing was memory CD4+ T cells sorted from blood. These receptors all come from a man in his late teens or twenties in good health. Each CDR3 is given with its conserved first and last residue. The D gene is left open where the match is weak. Rows give clone size only sometimes, using once, few, many, or a class for an expanded clone.

j_gene	d_gene	abundance	v_gene	CDR3aa	CDR3nt
TRBJ2-1	TRBD1	NA	TRBV6-5	CASSLDRGPYNEQFF	TGTGCCAGCAGTTTAGACAGGGGGCCCTACAATGAGCAGTTCTTC
TRBJ1-4	NA	once	TRBV28	CASSLSGGNSEKLFF	TGTGCCAGCAGTTTATCCGGGGGCAATAGTGAAAAACTGTTTTTT
TRBJ2-2	NA	NA	TRBV30	CAWSPGLNTGELFF	TGTGCCTGGAGTCCCGGACTGAACACCGGGGAGCTGTTTTTT
TRBJ2-5	NA	NA	TRBV9	CASSVGNMVEFETQYF	TGTGCCAGCAGCGTAGGGAACATGGTTGAATTTGAGACCCAGTACTTC
TRBJ2-1	TRBD2	NA	TRBV4-2	CASSQEAGGYNEQFF	TGTGCCAGCAGCCAAGAAGCGGGGGGGTACAATGAGCAGTTCTTC
TRBJ2-7	NA	NA	TRBV27	CASSPDRFSYEQYF	TGTGCCAGCAGTCCCGACAGGTTCTCCTACGAGCAGTACTTC
TRBJ2-4	TRBD1	few	TRBV7-2	CASRLTGDGIQYF	TGTGCCAGCAGGCTGACAGGGGATGGCATTCAGTACTTC
TRBJ1-4	NA	NA	TRBV2	CASTRGGLEEKLFF	TGTGCCAGCACCCGGGGAGGGTTAGAAGAAAAACTGTTTTTT
TRBJ2-1	TRBD2	few	TRBV9	CASSVSMTSGIYNEQFF	TGTGCCAGCAGCGTAAGTATGACTAGCGGGATATACAATGAGCAGTTCTTC
TRBJ1-5	TRBD1	NA	TRBV5-6	CASSADRSQPQHF	TGTGCCAGCAGCGCGGACAGGTCCCAGCCCCAGCATTTT
TRBJ2-2	TRBD1	once	TRBV4-3	CASSPLAGGATGELFF	TGCGCCAGCAGCCCCTTGGCAGGGGGCGCGACCGGGGAGCTGTTTTTT
TRBJ1-6	NA	NA	TRBV6-1	CASVDGNSPLHF	TGTGCCAGCGTCGACGGGAACTCACCCCTCCACTTT
TRBJ2-5	NA	NA	TRBV11-3	CASSLGVQETQYF	TGTGCCAGCAGCTTAGGTGTCCAAGAGACCCAGTACTTC
TRBJ1-4	TRBD1	NA	TRBV12-5	CASGTGGKDEKLFF	TGTGCTAGTGGTACAGGGGGCAAGGATGAAAAACTGTTTTTT
TRBJ1-6	TRBD1	NA	TRBV19	CASSPGQDNSPLHF	TGTGCCAGTAGTCCGGGACAGGACAATTCACCCCTCCACTTT
TRBJ1-1	NA	once	TRBV27	CASSLNRVWDTEAFF	TGTGCCAGCAGTTTAAACAGGGTCTGGGACACTGAAGCTTTCTTT
TRBJ2-7	NA	NA	TRBV11-2	CASSFGLYEQYF	TGTGCCAGCAGCTTTGGACTCTACGAGCAGTACTTC
TRBJ1-5	NA	NA	TRBV19	CASRNPNQPQHF	TGTGCCAGCCGAAACCCTAATCAGCCCCAGCATTTT
TRBJ1-2	NA	few	TRBV30	CAWSVRASYGYTF	TGTGCCTGGAGTGTTCGAGCCTCCTATGGCTACACCTTC
TRBJ1-2	NA	once	TRBV19	CASSEGGYYGYTF	TGTGCCAGTAGTGAAGGGGGGTACTATGGCTACACCTTC
TRBJ1-5	NA	NA	TRBV4-2	CASSQTLGGGSNQPQHF	TGTGCCAGCAGCCAAACGTTGGGGGGGGGCAGCAATCAGCCCCAGCATTTT
TRBJ1-5	NA	few	TRBV2	CASSESGDNQPQHF	TGTGCCAGCAGTGAGTCGGGGGACAATCAGCCCCAGCATTTT
TRBJ1-5	NA	once	TRBV5-1	CASSPEAGANQPQHF	TGCGCCAGCAGCCCCGAGGCAGGAGCGAATCAGCCCCAGCATTTT
TRBJ1-5	NA	few	TRBV11-2	CASSLGQPQHF	TGTGCCAGCAGCTTAGGGCAGCCCCAGCATTTT
TRBJ2-7	TRBD1	NA	TRBV27	CASSLGTGGASYEQYF	TGTGCCAGCAGTCTAGGGACAGGGGGCGCATCCTACGAGCAGTACTTC
TRBJ1-6	TRBD1	NA	TRBV2	CASRGPGQGKNSPLHF	TGTGCCAGCAGAGGCCCGGGACAGGGTAAAAATTCACCCCTCCACTTT
TRBJ2-3	TRBD1	NA	TRBV4-1	CASSQDGQGWTDTQYF	TGCGCCAGCAGCCAAGATGGACAGGGGTGGACAGATACGCAGTATTTT
TRBJ1-4	NA	few	TRBV6-5	CASSYHGTSEKLFF	TGTGCCAGCAGTTACCATGGGACATCTGAAAAACTGTTTTTT
TRBJ2-2	TRBD1	NA	TRBV5-1	CASSPSGQGSTGELFF	TGCGCCAGCAGCCCCTCGGGACAGGGGAGCACCGGGGAGCTGTTTTTT
TRBJ1-1	NA	NA	TRBV2	CASKKEQGKNTEAFF	TGTGCCAGCAAGAAAGAGCAGGGGAAGAACACTGAAGCTTTCTTT
TRBJ1-4	NA	once	TRBV19	CASSRTATNEKLFF	TGTGCCAGTAGTAGGACCGCAACTAATGAAAAACTGTTTTTT
TRBJ1-2	TRBD1	NA	TRBV6-1	CATQRTGRDYYGYTF	TGTGCCACACAGAGGACAGGGAGAGACTACTATGGCTACACCTTC
TRBJ1-5	NA	NA	TRBV19	CASSISWSGVGSNQPQHF	TGTGCCAGTAGTATCTCATGGTCAGGGGTAGGAAGCAATCAGCCCCAGCATTTT
TRBJ2-1	TRBD1	NA	TRBV4-3	CASSHVFPGQGGGEQFF	TGCGCCAGCAGCCACGTATTCCCGGGACAGGGAGGGGGTGAGCAGTTCTTC
TRBJ2-1	NA	NA	TRBV28	CASSSPGASYNEQFF	TGTGCCAGCAGTTCCCCCGGGGCCTCCTACAATGAGCAGTTCTTC
TRBJ2-4	NA	NA	TRBV28	CASTPGGSRANIQYF	TGTGCCAGCACCCCCGGGGGTAGTAGGGCAAACATTCAGTACTTC
TRBJ2-7	NA	NA	TRBV7-9	CASSLLGDEQYF	TGTGCCAGCAGCTTACTGGGGGACGAGCAGTACTTC
TRBJ1-5	NA	once	TRBV27	CASSLSLGNQPQHF	TGTGCCAGCAGTTTAAGTCTGGGCAATCAGCCCCAGCATTTT
TRBJ2-2	NA	NA	TRBV6-6	CASSRGTGELFF	TGTGCCAGCAGTCGGGGTACCGGGGAGCTGTTTTTT
TRBJ2-5	TRBD1	once	TRBV27	CASSLSLQGARETQYF	TGTGCCAGCAGTTTATCCCTGCAGGGGGCCCGAGAGACCCAGTACTTC
TRBJ1-4	NA	NA	TRBV7-8	CASSPGRDNEKLFF	TGTGCCAGCAGTCCGGGACGCGATAATGAAAAACTGTTTTTT
TRBJ1-1	NA	NA	TRBV25-1	CASSRPGSNTEAFF	TGTGCCAGCAGCCGACCCGGGAGTAACACTGAAGCCTTCTTT
TRBJ2-7	NA	NA	TRBV11-3	CASSTTGGKYEQYF	TGTGCCAGCAGCACGACCGGCGGGAAGTACGAGCAGTACTTC
TRBJ2-3	TRBD2	NA	TRBV7-3	CASSLGIAGGRDTQYF	TGTGCCAGCAGCTTAGGAATAGCGGGGGGCAGGGATACGCAGTATTTT
TRBJ1-3	NA	NA	TRBV11-2	CASSLRGRDTIYF	TGTGCCAGCAGCCTCAGGGGAAGGGACACCATATATTTT
TRBJ2-1	NA	NA	TRBV7-2	CASHPGGRGEQFF	TGTGCCAGTCACCCTGGGGGCCGGGGCGAGCAGTTCTTC
TRBJ2-7	NA	NA	TRBV5-4	CASSLNREQKYF	TGTGCCAGCAGCCTAAACCGGGAGCAGAAGTACTTC
TRBJ1-1	NA	NA	TRBV18	CASSGGVQDTEAFF	TGTGCCAGCTCAGGCGGGGTCCAGGACACTGAAGCTTTCTTT